Following are 4 T cell receptor beta chains from one sample sequenced in a study of cytomegalovirus exposure and HLA in healthy donors. Profiled with immunoSEQ multiplex PCR; TCRdb holds only in-frame clones, not every one. Of roughly 100,000 clones in the sample, about 95% were seen once. Sequenced: PBMCs. These receptors came from a woman aged 18-29 years in good health and CMV-seronegative.

This sequence joins TRBV19 and TRBJ1-5, with a possible D match to TRBD1 (5 bases). The CDR3 contains 15 residues. Trimming left V 6 bases short and J 4 bases short, with 16 bases between. In germline, CDR1 is LNHDA, CDR2 SQIVND (reference sequence). This chain's CDR3 is CASRVGQGENQPQHF. Here the CDR3 DNA reads TGTGCCAGTAGGGTTGGGCAGGGTGAAAATCAGCCCCAGCATTTT.

The genes are TRBV14 and TRBJ1-1, with D maybe TRBD1 (6 bases). The CDR3 is made up of 13 amino acids. With 2 bases removed from V and 4 bases from J, the gap between germline ends came to 8 bases. CDR1 SGHDN and CDR2 FVKESK come from the germline V gene. The CDR3 loop reads CASSQQGSTEAFF. Here the CDR3 DNA reads TGTGCCAGCAGCCAACAGGGGAGCACTGAAGCTTTCTTT.

This rearrangement joins TRBV29-1 to TRBJ1-5, with D possibly being TRBD1 (5 bases). CDR1 and CDR2 (germline): SQVTM, ANQGSEA. Trimming took off 4 bases at V and 4 bases at J, with 11 bases between the two ends. The CDR3 has 13 amino acids. Here the CDR3 reads CSVGEQVNQPQHF. The CDR3 coding sequence is TGCAGCGTTGGTGAACAGGTTAATCAGCCCCAGCATTTT.

The rearrangement links TRBV28 to TRBJ2-5, with D possibly being TRBD1 (6 bases). The V end lost 6 bases, the J end lost 3 bases, and 11 bases lay between the germline ends. The CDR3 has 13 residues. The germline V gene encodes CDR1 MDHEN and CDR2 SYDVKM. Here the CDR3 reads CASRPNREETQYF. The CDR3 bases are TGTGCCAGCAGACCAAACAGGGAAGAGACCCAGTACTTC.